The 5 T cell receptor beta chains below were found in one sample sequenced in a study of CD8 T cells in ankylosing spondylitis. TCRdb processed the 5' RACE reads anew with MiXCR; each CDR3 protein has one entry. The data contain around 300,000 distinct CDR3 sequences, less than 25% of them seen just once; the ten biggest clones take up around 3.2%. Sample: blood, either unsorted or a sorted T cell fraction (not recorded which). These receptor sequences come from a female donor with ankylosing spondylitis or in good health (not recorded which).

This chain connects TRBV19 to TRBJ1-2; unclear D gene. Germline V gene data show CDR1 as LNHDA and CDR2 as SQIVND (reference sequence). The ends were cut back, 7 bases at V and 4 bases at J, with 7 bases in the middle. This CDR3 has 11 amino acids. In nucleotides, the CDR3 is TGTGCCAGTACCGACATCTATGGCTACACCTTC. Protein product: CASTDIYGYTF. Variable domain in full (rest from reference TRBV19 and TRBJ1-2): DGGITQSPKYLFRKEGQNVTLSCEQNLNHDAMYWYRQDPGQGLRLIYYSQIVNDFQKGDIAEGYSVSREKKESFPLTVTSAQKNPTAFYLCASTDIYGYTFGSGTRLTVV.

This clonotype showed up many times. This chain uses TRBV28 with TRBJ1-4, with D unresolved. The CDR3 covers 18 residues. V lost 3 bases, J lost 5 bases, and 22 bases lay in between. The V gene's germline CDR1 is MDHEN and CDR2 SYDVKM. The CDR3 spells CASSLFADSLRSNEKLFF. CDR3 bases: TGTGCCAGCAGTTTGTTCGCAGATTCCCTCAGATCGAATGAAAAACTGTTTTTT.

This chain uses TRBV12-3 or TRBV12-4 with TRBJ2-2, with no clear D. Trimming removed 5 bases from V and 4 bases from J, with 11 bases in between. This CDR3 is 14 amino acids long. DNA of the CDR3: TGTGCCAGCAGTCCCGATGAGCGCACCGGGGAGCTGTTTTTT. This codes for CASSPDERTGELFF.

This clonotype was seen a few times. The rearrangement joins TRBV30 to TRBJ1-1; possible D gene TRBD1, 5 bases. This CDR3 has 15 residues. The V end lost 3 bases, the J end lost 1 base, and 15 bases lay between the germline ends. From germline, CDR1 is GTSNPN and CDR2 SVGIG (reference sequence). The CDR3 DNA reads TGTGCCTGGAGGGGTCAGGGTATTACGAACACTGAAGCTTTCTTT. This encodes CAWRGQGITNTEAFF.

The chain uses TRBV20-1 and TRBJ1-2; D uncertain. The length of the CDR3 is 13 residues. With 0 bases removed from V and 4 bases from J, the gap between germline ends came to 9 bases. Germline V gives CDR1 DFQATT, CDR2 SNEGSKA (reference sequence). CDR3 nucleotides: TGCAGTGCTAGAGATCCAGCTTCCTATGGCTACACCTTC. It yields the protein CSARDPASYGYTF.